These T cell receptor beta chains were read from a single sample in a study of memory CD4+ T cells and cytomegalovirus serostatus. The data were produced by immunoSEQ multiplex PCR, yet TCRdb's version contains in-frame clones alone and is incomplete. The repertoire holds 50,000 to 75,000 clones, with roughly four fifths as singletons. The sequenced sample was memory CD4+ T cells from blood. The receptors here all came from an adult in good health and CMV-seronegative. The CDR3 runs from the conserved cysteine through the conserved F or W. Each record gives: V gene, J gene, D gene, clone size, CDR3 DNA, CDR3 protein. The D gene is left open where the match is weak. Rows may omit the clone size; those that give it use once, few, many or a size class.

TRBV29-1	TRBJ2-3	-	-	TGCAGCGCGGGAGTCGCCGATACGCAGTATTTT	CSAGVADTQYF
TRBV2	TRBJ1-2	-	-	TGTGCCAGCAGTGAAGCAAACGGCCTGAGGGGCTACACCTTC	CASSEANGLRGYTF
TRBV7-2	TRBJ2-5	-	-	TGTGCCAGCAGCTTGGGAGACGGAGGGGGGGCCCTGGAGACCCAGTACTTC	CASSLGDGGGALETQYF
TRBV2	TRBJ2-7	-	-	TGTGCCAGCACCCCCGGGGGATCCATATCCTACGAGCAGTACTTC	CASTPGGSISYEQYF
TRBV21-1	TRBJ2-1	-	-	TGTGCCATCGGGGAGGGACTAGCCAATGAGCAGTTCTTC	CAIGEGLANEQFF
TRBV28	TRBJ1-2	-	-	TGTGCCAGCGGCCCAAGGGTAGGTCCCACAGGTGGCTACACCTTC	CASGPRVGPTGGYTF
TRBV11-3	TRBJ2-1	TRBD2	-	TGTGCCAGCAGCTTTCGTAGCGGGGGGGCCCCCAATGAGCAGTTCTTC	CASSFRSGGAPNEQFF
TRBV7-3	TRBJ2-5	-	-	TGTGCCAGCAGCTTCCAGGCCCGGGAGACCCAGTACTTC	CASSFQARETQYF
TRBV14	TRBJ2-7	-	few	TGTGCCAGCAGCCATCGCAGGGACCACGAGCAGTACTTC	CASSHRRDHEQYF
TRBV7-3	TRBJ1-2	-	-	TGTGCCAGCAGCTTAAGTTCCGACTATGGCTACACCTTC	CASSLSSDYGYTF
TRBV7-9	TRBJ2-5	TRBD1	-	TGTGCCAGCAGCCCCCGACAGGGGGCGCGGACCCAGTACTTC	CASSPRQGARTQYF
TRBV10-1	TRBJ1-1	-	-	TGCGCCAGCAGGGGAACGGGAAGTACTGAAGCTTTCTTT	CASRGTGSTEAFF
TRBV25-1	TRBJ2-5	TRBD2	-	TGTGCCAGCAGTGAAGGGAACGGAGCGGGAGTACCAGAGACCCAGTACTTC	CASSEGNGAGVPETQYF
TRBV10-1	TRBJ2-3	TRBD1	-	TGCGCCAGCAGTGAGTCGGCAGGGGGAACAGATACGCAGTATTTT	CASSESAGGTDTQYF
TRBV11-2	TRBJ2-3	TRBD2	-	TGTGCCAGCAGCTTAGCGGGACTAGCGGCCGCAGATACGCAGTATTTT	CASSLAGLAAADTQYF
TRBV7-2	TRBJ1-1	TRBD1	-	TGTGCCAGCAGTTTACAACAGGGGGCGAACACTGAAGCTTTCTTT	CASSLQQGANTEAFF
TRBV7-2	TRBJ1-2	-	-	TGTGCCAGCAGCTTCTCCGGAGGCTATGGCTACACCTTC	CASSFSGGYGYTF
TRBV9	TRBJ2-2	TRBD1	-	TGTGCCAGCAGCTTTAGGACAGGGGGCGTAAACGGGGAGCTGTTTTTT	CASSFRTGGVNGELFF
TRBV10-1	TRBJ2-2	-	once	TGCGCCAGCAGTGATCTTGGGACCGGGGAGCTGTTTTTT	CASSDLGTGELFF
TRBV6-4	TRBJ1-5	-	-	TGTGCCAGCAGTGACTCGGGGGGCCGTCAGCCCCAGCATTTT	CASSDSGGRQPQHF
TRBV5-1	TRBJ2-7	TRBD1	-	TGCGCCAGCAGCTTTACGGCCGGGACAGGCAACGAGCAGTACTTC	CASSFTAGTGNEQYF
TRBV7-8	TRBJ2-2	TRBD2	-	TGTGCCAGCAGCCGCGAGCGGGGGGGCCTAGTCCGGGAGCTGTTTTTT	CASSRERGGLVRELFF
TRBV11-1	TRBJ2-7	-	-	TGTGCCAGCAGCTCGGCCCCCGCCTGGGGGACTCCCTACGAGCAGTACTTC	CASSSAPAWGTPYEQYF
TRBV15	TRBJ2-7	-	-	TGTGCCACCAGCAGAGATGGGGGCTCCTACGAGCAGTACTTC	CATSRDGGSYEQYF
TRBV9	TRBJ2-7	TRBD1	-	TGTGCCAGCAGCGCCTCGAAGGACAGGGGACGCGAGCAGTACTTC	CASSASKDRGREQYF
TRBV6-6	TRBJ1-1	-	-	TGTGCCAGCAGTTACGTAGGTCAGAACACTGAAGCTTTCTTT	CASSYVGQNTEAFF
TRBV10-2	TRBJ2-7	-	-	TGCGCCAGCTTTTCCCCCCGGGGCGAGCAGTACTTC	CASFSPRGEQYF
TRBV28	TRBJ1-5	-	once	TGTGCCAGCAGTTTACCTGGGTATAGCAATCAGCCCCAGCATTTT	CASSLPGYSNQPQHF
TRBV2	TRBJ1-6	TRBD1	-	TGTGCCAGTCGGGACAGGGGGCCCTCACCCCTCCACTTT	CASRDRGPSPLHF
TRBV18	TRBJ1-1	-	-	TGTGCCAGCTCACCACGGGAAGGGGGGGCTTTCTTT	CASSPREGGAFF
TRBV28	TRBJ2-7	TRBD2	-	TGTGCCAGCAGCCCGGGACTAGCGGTCTACGAGCAGTACTTC	CASSPGLAVYEQYF
TRBV7-3	TRBJ2-7	TRBD2	-	TGTGCCAGCAGCTCGGGAGGGGGAGAGCAGTACTTC	CASSSGGGEQYF
TRBV18	TRBJ2-5	-	-	TGTGCCAGCTCACCAACATACCAAGAGACCCAGTACTTC	CASSPTYQETQYF
TRBV19	TRBJ2-1	TRBD2	once	TGTGCCAGTAGTATCCGGCGGGAGTTCAATGAGCAGTTCTTC	CASSIRREFNEQFF
TRBV6-5	TRBJ2-7	-	-	TGTGCCAGCAGTTCCCCCCTCTCCTACGAGCAGTACTTC	CASSSPLSYEQYF
TRBV7-3	TRBJ2-1	TRBD2	-	TGTGCCAGCAGCTACAGCGGGAGGGCCAGTGAGCAGTTCTTC	CASSYSGRASEQFF
TRBV6-6	TRBJ2-3	TRBD2	-	TGTGCCAGCAGTTCCTGGCTAGCGGGGGACACAGATACGCAGTATTTT	CASSSWLAGDTDTQYF
TRBV5-1	TRBJ1-6	-	-	TGCGCCAGCAGCTGGACCGCGGGGGGTAATTCACCCCTCCACTTT	CASSWTAGGNSPLHF
TRBV4-3	TRBJ2-5	-	-	TGCGCCAGCAGCCAAGATGGGACGGGACTCGGGACCCAGTACTTC	CASSQDGTGLGTQYF
TRBV28	TRBJ1-3	-	-	TGTGCCAGCAGTTTATGGGGGGGCTCTGGAAACACCATATATTTT	CASSLWGGSGNTIYF
TRBV14	TRBJ2-5	-	-	TGTGCCAGCGGGTGGATGGAGACCCAGTACTTC	CASGWMETQYF
TRBV5-5	TRBJ2-7	TRBD1	-	TGTGCCAGCAGCACCCGGACAGGGAGCCCCTACGAGCAGTACTTC	CASSTRTGSPYEQYF
TRBV30	TRBJ1-3	-	-	TGTGCCTGGTCAACTGGAAACACCATATATTTT	CAWSTGNTIYF
TRBV11-2	TRBJ2-3	-	-	TGTGCCAGCAGCCTACAACTGGGAAGGGGCACAGATACGCAGTATTTT	CASSLQLGRGTDTQYF
TRBV28	TRBJ1-1	TRBD1	few	TGTGCCAGCAGTTACCTTGGACAGGAGAACACTGAAGCTTTCTTT	CASSYLGQENTEAFF
TRBV5-6	TRBJ2-5	TRBD2	-	TGTGCCAGCAGCTTGGACCTCGGGGGGATCGAGCGGATGACCCAGTACTTC	CASSLDLGGIERMTQYF
TRBV6-1	TRBJ2-1	-	-	TGTGCCAGCGCCACCGAAAGCTCCTACAATGAGCAGTTCTTC	CASATESSYNEQFF
TRBV19	TRBJ1-2	-	-	TGTGCCAGTAGTCTCCCCCCAAGTGGCTACACCTTC	CASSLPPSGYTF
TRBV2	TRBJ1-3	TRBD1	-	TGTGCCAGCAGCGAGGACAGGAGGACTGGAAACACCATATATTTT	CASSEDRRTGNTIYF
TRBV11-3	TRBJ2-2	-	-	TGTGCCAGCAGCCAACCGAACACCGGGGAGCTGTTTTTT	CASSQPNTGELFF
TRBV5-1	TRBJ1-1	-	-	TGCGCCAGCAGCTTGGCCGGCTACACTGAAGCTTTCTTT	CASSLAGYTEAFF
TRBV25-1	TRBJ2-7	TRBD2	-	TGTGCCAGCAGTGAAAGCGGGAGGGTCTACGAGCAGTACTTC	CASSESGRVYEQYF